This T cell receptor beta chain is from a study of beta chain features in type 1 diabetes. Study context: Cell yields, age and gender were similar between patients and healthy donors. Study-level points and caveats: For patients, the naive, central memory and Treg TCRB repertoires appeared more alike than for healthy donors. Moderately but significantly shorter TCRB CDR3s were found in Type 1 diabetes patients in all four CD4+ subsets.

CDR3 length: 12 residues. Germline CDR1 reads SGHTA; CDR2 reads FQGNSA. Trimming cost V 7 bases and J 12 bases; bases outside gene matches: 7. Every donor provided one heparinised blood draw, which averaged approximately 120 mL. The authors reverse transcribed all of the isolated RNA, so sequencing captured expressed TCRB transcripts. About 3.57 million reads were obtained on average from naive, central memory and regulatory T cell samples. Profiled with immunoSEQ multiplex PCR; TCRdb holds only in-frame clones, not every one. The data contain hundreds of thousands of clones, roughly 13% of them singletons. This clone was observed a handful of times. Its specificity is unknown.

The receptor was isolated from a young man with type 1 diabetes. The rearrangement links TRBV7-2 to TRBJ2-4; 9 nucleotides line up with TRBD2. Source material: naive CD4+ T cells from blood. The CDR3 region has the DNA TGTGCCAGCAAGGGTAGCGGGGGTCCTCAGTACTTC. Translation: CASKGSGGPQYF.